This T cell receptor beta chain was profiled in a study of PD-L1 blockade in urothelial cancer. Study overall: Specimens of blood held a median count of approximately 150,000 T cells. Study-level results: It was durable-benefit patients whose tumor-associated blood clones expanded more at 3 weeks.

The patients had locally advanced or metastatic urothelial carcinoma. This clone showed up just a few times. What it recognizes is unknown. V trimming: 0 bases; J trimming: 2 bases; junction bases outside the gene matches: 17. Germline lookup yields CDR1 SGHRS and CDR2 YFSETQ. The length of the CDR3 is 19 residues. Clones were sequenced by immunoSEQ multiplex PCR, and TCRdb holds only the in-frame ones, with some missing. This sample carries more than 45,000 clones, approximately 86% of them seen once, and the ten largest clones take around 16%. This receptor was taken from a man aged 55 to 69 with urothelial cancer. The sequencing used PBMCs, collected around atezolizumab (anti-PD-L1) treatment. This rearrangement joins TRBV5-1 to TRBJ2-7; 7 bases agree with TRBD2. The DNA for the CDR3 is TGCGCCAGCAGCTTGGTGGACTGGACCGGCGGGAGCGGAACCTACGAGCAGTACTTC. Its protein is CASSLVDWTGGSGTYEQYF.